This T cell receptor beta chain was captured in a study of T cell changes during pregnancy in multiple sclerosis. Generated by immunoSEQ multiplex PCR, the TCRdb table keeps only in-frame clones and is missing some. The profile covers about 38,000 clones, with about 93% appearing a single time and around 0.4% taken by the ten largest. J gave up 4 bases and V 0 bases, and 12 bases lay outside the gene matches. The CDR3 contains 20 residues. Germline-derived CDR1 and CDR2 are ENHRY and SYGVKD. V usage is TRBV10-3 and J usage is TRBJ2-3; 14 bases line up with TRBD2. The TCR was taken from a female donor in good health, enrolled as a control in a pregnancy study. The source was CD4+ T cells from peripheral blood mononuclear cells, collected after pregnancy. The CDR3 DNA sequence: TGTGCCATCAGTGAGTCGAAGGGACTAGCGGGAGATCAATCAGCAGATACGCAGTATTTT. It translates to CAISESKGLAGDQSADTQYF.